What follows is one T cell receptor (beta chain) and its context. CDR1 SGHDN and CDR2 FVKESK come from the germline V gene. The CDR3 has 14 amino acids. Trimming took 1 base from V and 7 from J; bases not matched to a gene: 3. The sample is drawn from a study of cytomegalovirus exposure and HLA in healthy donors. PCR amplification relied on 60 Vbeta primers (plus 13 Jbeta primers). Here immunoSEQ multiplex PCR was the method, and the copy in TCRdb shows in-frame clones only, minus some. Of roughly 100,000 clones listed, less than 80% are singletons. Sequenced: PBMCs. The receptor's source is a man aged 25-45 years in good health and CMV-seropositive. V and J are TRBV14 and TRBJ1-4; TRBD1 aligns across 7 bases. Written as DNA, the CDR3 is TGTGCCAGCAGCCAAGCAGGGGGGACTGAAAAACTGTTTTTT. This encodes CASSQAGGTEKLFF.